The clone carrying this TCR beta chain was observed a few times. The antigen is undetermined. Libraries were prepared by immunoSEQ multiplex PCR; TCRdb keeps only in-frame clonotypes and omits some of them. The sample yields fewer than 50,000 clones, about 80% seen once. This sample is drawn from a study of Ad26.COV2.S vaccination and SARS-CoV-2 variants. Regarding the study as a whole: Quantification of TCR breadth and depth may have yielded underestimates of total T cell responses. Responses of spike-specific T cells (both CD8+ and CD4+) reportedly showed substantial breadth after vaccination.

The CDR3 extends over 13 amino acids. CDR1 and CDR2 from the germline V gene are SEHNR and FQNEAQ (reference sequence). Trimming shortened V by 3 bases and J by 11 bases, and 16 bases separated the two germline ends. This sequence joins TRBV7-9 and TRBJ1-2, with no clear D. This TCR was sampled from a human donor who had recovered from COVID-19. Source: peripheral blood, taken after recovery from COVID-19. The CDR3 DNA reads TGTGCCAGCAGCTTTGAGGTGCAGGTTTTATACACCTTC. Protein: CASSFEVQVLYTF. Drawing the rest from reference TRBV7-9 and TRBJ1-2, the complete variable domain is DTGVSQNPRHKITKRGQNVTFRCDPISEHNRLYWYRQTLGQGPEFLTYFQNEAQLEKSRLLSDRFSAERPKGSFSTLEIQRTEQGDSAMYLCASSFEVQVLYTFGSGTRLTVV.